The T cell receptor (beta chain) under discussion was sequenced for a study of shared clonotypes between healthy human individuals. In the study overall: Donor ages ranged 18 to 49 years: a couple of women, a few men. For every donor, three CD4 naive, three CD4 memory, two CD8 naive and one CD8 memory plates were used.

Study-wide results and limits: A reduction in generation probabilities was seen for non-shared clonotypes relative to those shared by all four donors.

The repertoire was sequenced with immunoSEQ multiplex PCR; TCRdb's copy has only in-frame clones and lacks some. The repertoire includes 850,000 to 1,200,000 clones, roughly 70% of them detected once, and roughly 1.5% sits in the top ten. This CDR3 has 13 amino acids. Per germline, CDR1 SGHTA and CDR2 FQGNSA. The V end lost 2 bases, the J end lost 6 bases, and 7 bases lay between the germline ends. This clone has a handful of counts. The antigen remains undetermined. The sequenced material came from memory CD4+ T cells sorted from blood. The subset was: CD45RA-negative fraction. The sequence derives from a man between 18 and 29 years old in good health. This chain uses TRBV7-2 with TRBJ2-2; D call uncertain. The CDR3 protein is CASSLQQAGELFF. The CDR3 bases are TGTGCCAGCAGCTTACAGCAAGCCGGGGAGCTGTTTTTT. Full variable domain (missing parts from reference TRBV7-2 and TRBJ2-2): GAGVSQSPSNKVTEKGKDVELRCDPISGHTALYWYRQSLGQGLEFLIYFQGNSAPDKSGLPSDRFSAERTGGSVSTLTIQRTQQEDSAVYLCASSLQQAGELFFGEGSRLTVL.